Reported below is one TCR beta chain. The antigen remains unidentified. This record comes from a study of vaccination and CD4 T cells after COVID-19. About the study: A positive SARS-CoV-2 nasal swab PCR result was recorded for each convalescent patient; nine were mild and one severe. Overlapping SARS-CoV-2, HCoV-NL63, HCoV-OC43 and HCoV-229E spike peptides stimulated the cells. The post-COVID sampling time was a median about 100 days after diagnosis, ranging from 35 to 161.

Time point specified: late sampling 161 to 241 days after vaccination in three convalescent patients. Treatment: roughly ten-day PBMC culture with coronavirus spike peptide pools or control peptides (ViraFEST assay). After being plated at two million per well, PBMCs were cultured with about 10 IU/ml IL-2 and around 11 ug/ml peptide pools. This CDR3 region has 15 residues. Germline loops: CDR1 MNHNS, CDR2 SASEGT. V gave up 7 bases and J gave up 9 bases, with 19 bases separating them. Cultured CD4+ T-cell DNA underwent Oncomine TCR Beta short-read sequencing. TCRdb recomputed calls from the PCR reads with MiXCR, one row per CDR3 protein. The table has some 16,000 distinct CDR3 sequences, approximately 50% seen once; the top ten hold approximately 16%.

This specimen was CD4+ T cells from blood, cultured in vitro, taken about 7 months after SARS-CoV-2 vaccination. The receptor was derived from a human donor who had recovered from COVID-19. The chain couples TRBV6-1 to TRBJ1-6; D remains unclear. CDR3 protein: CASIRSEGRSSPLHF. The CDR3 coding sequence is TGTGCCAGCATTCGATCGGAGGGTAGGAGTTCACCCCTCCACTTT.